Below, 18 T cell receptor beta chains from the same sample are listed, as sequenced in a study of cytomegalovirus exposure and HLA in healthy donors. It was with 60 Vbeta and 13 Jbeta primers that the PCR ran. Libraries were prepared by immunoSEQ multiplex PCR; TCRdb keeps only in-frame clonotypes and omits some of them. This table holds more than 150,000 clones, around 75% found once. The specimen sequenced was PBMCs. All receptors derive from a man aged 35 to 55 in good health and CMV-seropositive.

The chain is built from TRBV19 and TRBJ2-2; 10 nucleotides match TRBD1. The CDR3 length is 17 residues. CDR1 is LNHDA and CDR2 is SQIVND in the germline V gene (reference sequence). The V segment lost 4 bases and the J segment 2 bases; nucleotides outside the gene matches: 7. The CDR3 region has the DNA TGTGCCAGTAGTACCAGGCGGACAGGGGGAAACACCGGGGAGCTGTTTTTT. Its translation is CASSTRRTGGNTGELFF.

This clone was recorded once. This sequence joins TRBV4-3 and TRBJ1-6; maybe TRBD1 (5 bases). This CDR3 region has 17 residues. V lost 0 bases and J 5 bases, leaving 14 bases between the germline ends. Germline values: CDR1 LGHNA, CDR2 YSLEER. The DNA for the CDR3 is TGCGCCAGCAGCCAAGAAATTGTAGGGGCGAATAATTCACCCCTCCACTTT. Encoded protein: CASSQEIVGANNSPLHF.

The CDR3 region has the DNA TGTGCCAGCAGTGAGTCTCTAGTCGGCTACACCTTC. It specifies CASSESLVGYTF. The chain recombines TRBV6-1 with TRBJ1-2, with D uncertain. The CDR3 sequence is 12 residues long. Germline assignment: CDR1 MNHNS and CDR2 SASEGT. Trimming removed 3 bases from V and 8 bases from J, with 10 bases in between.

The chain joins TRBV27 to TRBJ2-7; 11 bases align to TRBD1. The CDR3 is made up of 13 amino acids. Per the germline V gene, CDR1 is MNHEY and CDR2 is SMNVEV (reference sequence). The V and J ends lost 10 bases and 3 bases, in that order; junction bases with no gene match: 5. In DNA form, the CDR3 reads TGTGCCAAAGGGACAGGGGGAATCTACGAGCAGTACTTC. It encodes CAKGTGGIYEQYF.

The rearrangement links TRBV6-1 to TRBJ1-1; 7 nucleotides line up with TRBD1. CDR1 and CDR2 (germline): MNHNS, SASEGT. This CDR3 has 13 amino acids. J gave up 0 bases and V 10 bases, and 5 bases lay outside the gene matches. The DNA for the CDR3 is TGTGCCACCTCCGGGACAGTGAACACTGAAGCTTTCTTT. Protein product: CATSGTVNTEAFF.

The chain carries TRBV6-1 and TRBJ2-3; 10 nucleotides line up with TRBD2. CDR3 size: 15 residues. The germline CDR1 and CDR2 sequences are MNHNS and SASEGT. The V and J ends lost 6 bases and 0 bases, in that order; junction bases with no gene match: 3. CDR3 loop: CASRTSGSSTDTQYF. CDR3 DNA: TGTGCCAGCAGGACTAGCGGGTCTAGCACAGATACGCAGTATTTT.

The chain is built from TRBV10-1 and TRBJ1-5; 7 bases agree with TRBD1. Germline V gives CDR1 WNHNN, CDR2 SYGVQD (reference sequence). CDR3 size: 13 residues. This CDR3 is CSMGTESNQPQHF. The CDR3 bases are TGCTCGATGGGGACAGAAAGCAATCAGCCCCAGCATTTT.

The V call is TRBV5-6, the J call TRBJ2-2, with D possibly matching TRBD2 (6 bases). This CDR3 is built from 16 residues. Germline lookup yields CDR1 SGHDT and CDR2 YYEEEE. With 6 bases removed from V and 1 base from J, the gap between germline ends came to 16 bases. The CDR3 DNA follows: TGTGCCAGCATCTCCTGGCTAGCGCAGAACACCGGGGAGCTGTTTTTT. It encodes CASISWLAQNTGELFF.

The chain uses TRBV7-2 and TRBJ2-7; 9 bases fit TRBD1. With V trimmed by 2 bases and J by 3 bases, 5 bases remained unmatched. CDR1 and CDR2 (germline): SGHTA, FQGNSA. This CDR3 spans 15 amino acids. The CDR3 is CASSLLRGQGYEQYF. The DNA for the CDR3 is TGTGCCAGCAGCTTATTAAGGGGACAGGGCTACGAGCAGTACTTC.

CDR3 in amino acids: CASSLSGLTNEKLFF. The CDR3 coding sequence is TGCGCCAGCAGCTTGAGCGGGTTAACTAATGAAAAACTGTTTTTT. The chain joins TRBV5-1 to TRBJ1-4, with D uncertain. The CDR3 is 15 residues long. Germline lookup yields CDR1 SGHRS and CDR2 YFSETQ. With 1 base removed from V and 1 base from J, the gap between germline ends came to 8 bases.

A single count supports this clone. The chain has TRBV28 and TRBJ1-1; TRBD1 might be the D (6 bases). Germline CDR1 reads MDHEN; CDR2 reads SYDVKM. The V and J ends lost 7 bases and 1 base respectively, with 10 bases between them. CDR3 length equals 13 residues. In DNA form, the CDR3 reads TGTGCCAGCATCGGGGGGCCGAACACTGAAGCTTTCTTT. Translation gives CASIGGPNTEAFF.

The sample holds a few counts of this clone. This rearrangement joins TRBV6-5 to TRBJ2-7; D not certain. This CDR3 comprises 11 residues. The germline V gene encodes CDR1 MNHEY and CDR2 SVGAGI. V lost 7 bases to trimming and J lost 5 bases, with 9 bases between them. DNA for the CDR3: TGTGCCAGCACAGGAAACCACGAGCAGTACTTC. It is translated as CASTGNHEQYF.

A single count supports this clone. The chain has TRBV9 and TRBJ2-7; 7 bases agree with TRBD2. J lost 4 bases, V lost 0 bases, and 7 bases had no gene match. The CDR3 is made up of 15 amino acids. The V gene's germline CDR1 is SGDLS and CDR2 YYNGEE. For the CDR3, the DNA is TGTGCCAGCAGCGTAGGGCCTAGCGGATTATACGAGCAGTACTTC. Its protein product is CASSVGPSGLYEQYF.

CDR3 sequence (DNA): TGTGCCAGTAGTAAGAGATCAAACATTCAGTACTTC. Translated, it gives CASSKRSNIQYF. This sequence joins TRBV19 and TRBJ2-4; D remains unclear. Germline assignment: CDR1 LNHDA and CDR2 SQIVND (reference sequence). The CDR3 extends over 12 amino acids. The germline V and J ends were trimmed by 4 bases and 6 bases, with 7 bases remaining between them.

This clone appeared a few times. This chain joins TRBV7-2 and TRBJ2-7, with a possible D match to TRBD1 (6 bases). The CDR3 loop spans 15 amino acids. Germline CDR1 reads SGHTA; CDR2 reads FQGNSA. Trimming took off 1 base at V and 2 bases at J, with 12 bases between the two ends. This CDR3 is CASSLEAGETYEQYF. CDR3 bases: TGTGCCAGCAGCTTAGAGGCAGGGGAGACCTACGAGCAGTACTTC. Complete variable domain (other parts from reference TRBV7-2 and TRBJ2-7): GAGVSQSPSNKVTEKGKDVELRCDPISGHTALYWYRQSLGQGLEFLIYFQGNSAPDKSGLPSDRFSAERTGGSVSTLTIQRTQQEDSAVYLCASSLEAGETYEQYFGPGTRLTVT.

The chain recombines TRBV5-1 with TRBJ2-7, with D tentatively TRBD2 (6 bases). V was cut by 0 bases and J by 2 bases, with 12 bases left in between. The V gene's germline CDR1 is SGHRS and CDR2 YFSETQ. The CDR3 is made up of 15 amino acids. CDR3: CASSLGGVSPYEQYF. The CDR3 coding sequence is TGCGCCAGCAGCTTGGGGGGGGTGAGTCCCTACGAGCAGTACTTC. The full variable domain, with the rest looked up from reference TRBV5-1 and TRBJ2-7, is KAGVTQTPRYLIKTRGQQVTLSCSPISGHRSVSWYQQTPGQGLQFLFEYFSETQRNKGNFPGRFSGRQFSNSRSEMNVSTLELGDSALYLCASSLGGVSPYEQYFGPGTRLTVT.

The chain joins TRBV29-1 to TRBJ2-1, with 9 positions matching TRBD2. The CDR3 is made up of 14 amino acids. V was clipped by 1 base and J by 9 bases; unmatched bases: 7. Germline assignment: CDR1 SQVTM and CDR2 ANQGSEA. Here the CDR3 DNA reads TGCAGCGTTGAAGGGGGTAGCGGGGGAGGTGAGCAGTTCTTC. This encodes CSVEGGSGGGEQFF.

The chain employs TRBV18 and TRBJ1-4; D unresolved. V lost 2 bases and J 8 bases, leaving 9 bases between the germline ends. The CDR3 runs to 13 residues. Germline V gene sequence: CDR1 KGHSH, CDR2 LQKENI. DNA for the CDR3: TGTGCCAGCTCACCAGAATTCAGGGAAAAACTGTTTTTT. It encodes CASSPEFREKLFF.